The TCR beta chain described here comes from a study of T cell clones after liver transplantation. Losses at the gene ends were 7 bases for V and 10 bases for J; bases not matched to a gene: 9. There are 15 residues in the CDR3. Germline V lookup: CDR1 MNHNS, CDR2 SASEGT. Assay used: immunoSEQ multiplex PCR; TCRdb lists only in-frame clones, some missing. The sample records some 61,000 clones, 60% to 80% being singletons. This sequence was found in a human patient who received a liver transplant. Part of the T cell pool may stem from the graft donor. Sequenced material: CD4+ T cells from blood, taken at the 22-month timepoint. The rearrangement uses TRBV6-1 and TRBJ1-6; TRBD1 matches 11 bases. CDR3 residues: CASTRAGQGASPLHF. In DNA form, the CDR3 reads TGTGCCAGCACTAGAGCTGGACAGGGGGCATCACCCCTCCACTTT.